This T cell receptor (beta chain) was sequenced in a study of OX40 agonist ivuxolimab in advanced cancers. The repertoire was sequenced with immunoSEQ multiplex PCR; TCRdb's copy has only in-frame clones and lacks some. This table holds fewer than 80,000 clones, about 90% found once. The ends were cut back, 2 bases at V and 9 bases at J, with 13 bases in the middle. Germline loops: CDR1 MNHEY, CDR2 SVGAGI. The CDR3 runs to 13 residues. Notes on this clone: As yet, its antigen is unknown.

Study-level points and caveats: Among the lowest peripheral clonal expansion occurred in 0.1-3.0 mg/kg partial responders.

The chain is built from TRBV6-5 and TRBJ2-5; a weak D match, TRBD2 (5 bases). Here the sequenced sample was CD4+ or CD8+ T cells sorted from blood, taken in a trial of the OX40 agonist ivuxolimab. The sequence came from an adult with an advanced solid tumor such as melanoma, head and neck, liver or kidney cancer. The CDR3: CASSYPGLGAQYF. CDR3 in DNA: TGTGCCAGCAGTTACCCTGGGCTCGGGGCCCAGTACTTC.